This TCR beta chain derives from a study of blood T cell repertoires in COVID-19. Study-wide context: Samples came from the United States, Italy and Spain, spanning acute and convalescent COVID-19.

Authors' methods: How many nucleated cells were present was estimated from reference gene primer amplification. The method was immunoSEQ multiplex PCR; TCRdb's version includes in-frame clones alone and lacks a portion of them. The V and J calls and the clone size are those of that table, but D and trimming were determined from the DNA. The sample holds 350,000 to 400,000 clones, around 89% seen once. CDR1 is SNHLY, CDR2 FYNNEI, per germline. The CDR3 spans 14 residues. Trimming cost V 6 bases and J 6 bases; bases outside gene matches: 5. This receptor was obtained from a woman aged 25-40 years with COVID-19, enrolled during active disease. The specimen sequenced was peripheral blood. The rearrangement joins TRBV2 to TRBJ2-3; TRBD1 agrees at 11 bases. DNA for the CDR3: TGTGCCAGCAGCCGGACAGGGGGCGCGGATACGCAGTATTTT. Its translation: CASSRTGGADTQYF.